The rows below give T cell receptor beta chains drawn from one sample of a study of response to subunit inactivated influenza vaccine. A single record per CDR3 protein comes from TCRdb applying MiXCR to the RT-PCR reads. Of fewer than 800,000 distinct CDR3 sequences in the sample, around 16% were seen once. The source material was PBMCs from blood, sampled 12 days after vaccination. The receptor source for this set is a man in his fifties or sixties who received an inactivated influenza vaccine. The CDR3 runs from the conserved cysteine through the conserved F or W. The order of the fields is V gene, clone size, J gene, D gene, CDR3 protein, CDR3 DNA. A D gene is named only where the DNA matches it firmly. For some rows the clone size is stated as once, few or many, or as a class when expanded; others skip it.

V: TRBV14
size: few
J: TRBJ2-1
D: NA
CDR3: CASSLRDSLLSYNEQFF
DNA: TGTGCCAGCAGCCTCAGAGACAGCCTCCTTTCCTACAATGAGCAGTTCTTC

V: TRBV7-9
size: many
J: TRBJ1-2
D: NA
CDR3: CASFGDRVENYGYTF
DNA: TGTGCCAGCTTTGGGGACCGGGTCGAAAACTATGGCTACACCTTC

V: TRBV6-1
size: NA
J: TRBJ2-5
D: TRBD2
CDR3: CASSDHFSGGKQETQYF
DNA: TGTGCCAGCAGTGACCACTTTAGCGGGGGGAAACAAGAGACCCAGTACTTC

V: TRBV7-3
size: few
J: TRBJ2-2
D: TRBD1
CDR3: CASSLNPGQGAIRTGELFF
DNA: TGTGCCAGCAGCTTGAATCCGGGACAGGGGGCTATAAGGACCGGGGAGCTGTTTTTT

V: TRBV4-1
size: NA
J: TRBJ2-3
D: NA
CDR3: CASSQVTFSTDTQYF
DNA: TGCGCCAGCAGCCAAGTGACATTTTCCACAGATACGCAGTATTTT

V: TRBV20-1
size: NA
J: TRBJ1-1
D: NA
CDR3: CSARDTHNTEAFF
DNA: TGCAGTGCTAGAGACACTCACAACACTGAAGCTTTCTTT

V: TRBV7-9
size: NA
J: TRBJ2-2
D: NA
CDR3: CASSSRRDTGELFF
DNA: TGTGCCAGCAGCTCCCGGCGGGACACCGGGGAGCTGTTTTTT

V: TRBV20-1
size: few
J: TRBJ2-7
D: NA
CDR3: CRASTQDFYEQYF
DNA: TGCAGAGCTAGTACTCAGGACTTCTACGAGCAGTACTTC

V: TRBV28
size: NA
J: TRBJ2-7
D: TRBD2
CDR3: CASSLVSSGIYEQYF
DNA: TGTGCCAGCAGTTTAGTGTCTAGCGGGATCTACGAGCAGTACTTC

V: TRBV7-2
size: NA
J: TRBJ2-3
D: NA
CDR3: CASSAGFKDTQYF
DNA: TGTGCCAGCAGCGCTGGGTTTAAAGATACGCAGTATTTT